Listed below are T cell receptor beta chains from one sample, sequenced in a study of shared clonotypes between healthy human individuals. The protocol was immunoSEQ multiplex PCR, while the TCRdb copy is restricted to in-frame clones and leaves out a portion. The repertoire holds 1 million to 1.3 million clones, with 75% to 85% as singletons. Sequencing was done on a sample of memory CD4+ T cells from PBMCs. These TCRs come from a man aged 18 to 29 in good health. Some clones in this sample may be carry-over from other donors' samples. Both conserved end residues are part of each CDR3. The D gene is left open where the match is weak. Clone size is given for some rows only: seen once, a few or many times, or a class if the clone is expanded.

clone size	J gene	D gene	V gene	CDR3 DNA	CDR3 protein
NA	TRBJ2-7	NA	TRBV5-1	TGCGCCAGCAGCTCCGGACAGGCGGAGGGGGAGCAGTACTTC	CASSSGQAEGEQYF
NA	TRBJ2-7	TRBD2	TRBV6-5	TGTGCCAGCACCCGGGGGGGGAGCTCCTACGAGCAGTACTTC	CASTRGGSSYEQYF
NA	TRBJ2-5	TRBD2	TRBV18	TGTGCCAGCTCCAGCCGGGCTAGCGGGAGCGGGGGACAAGAGACCCAGTACTTC	CASSSRASGSGGQETQYF
few	TRBJ1-1	NA	TRBV28	TGTGCCAGCAGTTTATCTGGACGTTTGGGTACTGAAGCTTTCTTT	CASSLSGRLGTEAFF
NA	TRBJ1-4	TRBD1	TRBV28	TGTGCCAGCAGTCCCATAGGGGGCCGGGGTCGAGGGCATGAAAAACTGTTTTTT	CASSPIGGRGRGHEKLFF
NA	TRBJ2-1	NA	TRBV25-1	TGTGCCAGCAGCAATAGGGGGCGGGGGAGCTCCTACAATGAGCAGTTCTTC	CASSNRGRGSSYNEQFF
NA	TRBJ1-3	NA	TRBV5-1	TGCGCCAGCAGCTTGGAAGGGGTCTCTGGAAACACCATATATTTT	CASSLEGVSGNTIYF
NA	TRBJ2-3	NA	TRBV14	TGTGCCAGCAGCCCGAAGGGAAGAGTAGATACGCAGTATTTT	CASSPKGRVDTQYF
NA	TRBJ1-2	NA	TRBV10-3	TGTGCCATCAGTGAAGTGGCACGACAGCCAAACTATGGCTACACCTTC	CAISEVARQPNYGYTF
NA	TRBJ2-1	NA	TRBV5-1	TGCGCCAGCAGCATCAACACCTACAATGAGCAGTTCTTC	CASSINTYNEQFF
once	TRBJ1-2	TRBD1	TRBV4-2	TGTGCCAGCAGCCAACAGGACAGGGGGTATGGCTACACCTTC	CASSQQDRGYGYTF
NA	TRBJ2-7	TRBD2	TRBV5-4	TGTGCCAGCAGCCCACGGACTAGCGGGAGTATGTACGAGCAGTACTTC	CASSPRTSGSMYEQYF
NA	TRBJ2-6	NA	TRBV5-1	TGCGCCAGCAGCAGCGCCCGAACTGGGGCCAACGTCCTGACTTTC	CASSSARTGANVLTF
NA	TRBJ2-3	TRBD2	TRBV5-8	TGTGCCAGCAGCAGACTAGCGGAAACAGATACGCAGTATTTT	CASSRLAETDTQYF
NA	TRBJ2-5	TRBD2	TRBV7-7	TGTGCCAGCAGCTCATTTAGCGGGAGGAGTGGAGAGACCCAGTACTTC	CASSSFSGRSGETQYF
NA	TRBJ1-2	NA	TRBV28	TGTGCCAGCAACGGGCCGGATGCCTACTATGGCTACACCTTC	CASNGPDAYYGYTF
NA	TRBJ2-1	NA	TRBV9	TGTGCCAGCAGCGCCCAGGGGACCCCGAACAATGAGCAGTTCTTC	CASSAQGTPNNEQFF
NA	TRBJ2-7	NA	TRBV27	TGTGCCAGCAGTACCAGTCCGGGAACCTACGAGCAGTACTTC	CASSTSPGTYEQYF
NA	TRBJ2-1	NA	TRBV30	TGTGCCTGGAGTGAGGGGATTGGAGACAATGAGCAGTTCTTC	CAWSEGIGDNEQFF
NA	TRBJ2-5	NA	TRBV7-4	TGTGCCAGCGTGAAGAGAGGGTGGGGCTCGTACCAAGAGACCCAGTACTTC	CASVKRGWGSYQETQYF
NA	TRBJ2-7	NA	TRBV4-1	TGCGCCAGCAGCCAAGACGGGTATGGCGAGGGGGAAACCTACGAGCAGTACTTC	CASSQDGYGEGETYEQYF
NA	TRBJ2-5	NA	TRBV7-6	TGTGCCAGCAGATTCGGGGCCCCAGAGACCCAGTACTTC	CASRFGAPETQYF
NA	TRBJ2-6	TRBD2	TRBV28	TGTGCCAGCAGCCGGACTAGCGGGAGGACGGGGGGGGCCAACGTCCTGACTTTC	CASSRTSGRTGGANVLTF
NA	TRBJ2-7	TRBD2	TRBV28	TGTGCCAGCCGCAGGCAACTAGCGGGAGGCTCCTACTACGAGCAGTACTTC	CASRRQLAGGSYYEQYF
NA	TRBJ2-7	TRBD1	TRBV18	TGTGCCAGCTCCCAAACCACAGGGGCGGAAGGAGAGCAGTACTTC	CASSQTTGAEGEQYF
NA	TRBJ1-5	TRBD1	TRBV28	TGTGCCAGCAGGGACAGGGTGCAGCCCCAGCATTTT	CASRDRVQPQHF
NA	TRBJ1-2	NA	TRBV18	TGTGCCAGCTCACCACCATCCGGCTATGGCTACACCTTC	CASSPPSGYGYTF
once	TRBJ2-6	NA	TRBV5-1	TGCGCCAGCAGCTCCACAGGAGGGGCCAACGTCCTGACTTTC	CASSSTGGANVLTF
NA	TRBJ2-5	NA	TRBV5-4	TGTGCCAGCAGCAGGGGTAACAAGAGACCCCAGTACTTC	CASSRGNKRPQYF
once	TRBJ2-5	TRBD2	TRBV18	TGTGCCAGCTCACCACAGAGCGGGGAGGCAGAGACCCAGTACTTC	CASSPQSGEAETQYF
NA	TRBJ2-3	TRBD1	TRBV7-9	TGTGCCAGCACCATAGGGACAGGGACGAGCACAGATACGCAGTATTTT	CASTIGTGTSTDTQYF
NA	TRBJ1-5	TRBD1	TRBV9	TGTGCCAGCAGCCCACAGGGGTATAGCAATCAGCCCCAGCATTTT	CASSPQGYSNQPQHF
NA	TRBJ2-1	TRBD2	TRBV6-5	TGTGCCAGCAGCCGGACTAGCGGGAGTACTAATGAGCAGTTCTTC	CASSRTSGSTNEQFF
NA	TRBJ2-1	NA	TRBV5-1	TGCGCCAGCAGCTTGGCCATTGGAGCGGACAATGAGCAGTTCTTC	CASSLAIGADNEQFF
NA	TRBJ2-7	TRBD2	TRBV5-4	TGTGCCAGCAGCCCGCACCCGGGACTAGCGGGAGTCTACGAGCAGTACTTC	CASSPHPGLAGVYEQYF
few	TRBJ2-5	NA	TRBV2	TGTGCCAGCAGTGAATTGCCAGGGTTAGGGGAGACCCAGTACTTC	CASSELPGLGETQYF
once	TRBJ2-2	TRBD1	TRBV18	TGTGCCAGCTCACCATGGGACAGGAAAGCCGGGGAGCTGTTTTTT	CASSPWDRKAGELFF
NA	TRBJ1-5	NA	TRBV10-3	TGTGCCACCCAGCCTCATGAGATCAGCAATCAGCCCCAGCATTTT	CATQPHEISNQPQHF
NA	TRBJ1-3	NA	TRBV6-1	TGTGCCAGCAGTGGGAGGGTGAATGTAGACACCATATATTTT	CASSGRVNVDTIYF
NA	TRBJ1-1	NA	TRBV7-8	TGTGCCAGCAGCTTAGAATCGGAGGCTTTCTTT	CASSLESEAFF
once	TRBJ1-5	NA	TRBV7-2	TGTGCCAGCAGTCAGGATACCCTCAATCAGCCCCAGCATTTT	CASSQDTLNQPQHF
NA	TRBJ1-4	NA	TRBV2	TGTGCCAGCAATTTGGGGGCCAGTGATGAAAAACTGTTTTTT	CASNLGASDEKLFF
NA	TRBJ2-3	NA	TRBV7-3	TGTGCCAGCAGCACATCCGTGTGGCATACGCAGTATTTT	CASSTSVWHTQYF
NA	TRBJ2-2	NA	TRBV2	TGTGCCAGCAGTGGGGGACTCCGGCGGACCGGGGAGCTGTTTTTT	CASSGGLRRTGELFF
few	TRBJ2-7	NA	TRBV15	TGTGCCACCAGCCCCCGCTCCGGGGGGCTCTCCGAGCAGTACTTC	CATSPRSGGLSEQYF
NA	TRBJ1-2	NA	TRBV30	TGTGCGGTAATAGGAGGGCGCCCGTATGGCTACACCTTC	CAVIGGRPYGYTF
once	TRBJ2-2	TRBD1	TRBV18	TGTGCCAGCTCACTTCGACAGGGTGCCGACACCGGGGAGCTGTTTTTT	CASSLRQGADTGELFF
NA	TRBJ2-1	TRBD2	TRBV28	TGTGCCAGCAAGGGCAGTAGCGGGAGGGCGGAATCAAACAATGAGCAGTTCTTC	CASKGSSGRAESNNEQFF
few	TRBJ1-1	NA	TRBV29-1	TGCAGCGTTGTCTGGAACACTGAAGCTTTCTTT	CSVVWNTEAFF
NA	TRBJ2-3	NA	TRBV29-1	TGCAGCGTTGAAGGGAGACTTTCCCGCGGCACGCAGTATTTT	CSVEGRLSRGTQYF
NA	TRBJ2-5	TRBD1	TRBV19	TGTGCCAGTAGTATAGGCAGGGGGCAAGAGACCCAGTACTTC	CASSIGRGQETQYF
NA	TRBJ2-5	NA	TRBV7-6	TGTGCCAGCAGCATCCGGGAGACCCAGTACTTC	CASSIRETQYF
once	TRBJ2-2	NA	TRBV27	TGTGCCAGCAGTTTAGAAGCGCCGAACACCGGGGAGCTGTTTTTT	CASSLEAPNTGELFF
NA	TRBJ1-3	NA	TRBV30	TGTGCCTGGGTGCCAGGAAACACCATATATTTT	CAWVPGNTIYF
NA	TRBJ1-5	NA	TRBV4-1	TGCGCCAGCAGCCAAGTAATCACAGGCAATCAGCCCCAGCATTTT	CASSQVITGNQPQHF
NA	TRBJ2-3	TRBD1	TRBV28	TGTGCCAGCAGTTCCCTCTCCTTCGGCGGACAGGGGTTCGCAGATACGCAGTATTTT	CASSSLSFGGQGFADTQYF
NA	TRBJ2-5	TRBD2	TRBV28	TGTGCCAGCAGGACTAGCGGGAGGGCCTCTTGGGAGACCCAGTACTTC	CASRTSGRASWETQYF
NA	TRBJ2-2	NA	TRBV6-4	TGTGCCTCGAAATTGGGGACGGCCACCGGGGAGCTGTTTTTT	CASKLGTATGELFF
NA	TRBJ1-2	NA	TRBV7-9	TGTGCCAGCAACAGACAGAGCAGCTATGGCTACACCTTC	CASNRQSSYGYTF